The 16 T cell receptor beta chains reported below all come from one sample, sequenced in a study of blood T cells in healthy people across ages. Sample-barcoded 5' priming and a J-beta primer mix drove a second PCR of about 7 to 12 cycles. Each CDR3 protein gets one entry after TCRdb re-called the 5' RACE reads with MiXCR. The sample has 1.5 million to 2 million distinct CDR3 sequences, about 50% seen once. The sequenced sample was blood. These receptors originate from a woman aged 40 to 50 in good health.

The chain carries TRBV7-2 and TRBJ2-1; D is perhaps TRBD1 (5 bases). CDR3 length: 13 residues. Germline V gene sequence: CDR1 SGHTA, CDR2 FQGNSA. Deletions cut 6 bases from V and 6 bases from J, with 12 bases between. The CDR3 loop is CASSFQGTNEQFF. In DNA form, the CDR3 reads TGTGCCAGCAGTTTTCAGGGCACCAATGAGCAGTTCTTC. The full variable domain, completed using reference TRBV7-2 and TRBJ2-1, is GAGVSQSPSNKVTEKGKDVELRCDPISGHTALYWYRQSLGQGLEFLIYFQGNSAPDKSGLPSDRFSAERTGGSVSTLTIQRTQQEDSAVYLCASSFQGTNEQFFGPGTRLTVL.

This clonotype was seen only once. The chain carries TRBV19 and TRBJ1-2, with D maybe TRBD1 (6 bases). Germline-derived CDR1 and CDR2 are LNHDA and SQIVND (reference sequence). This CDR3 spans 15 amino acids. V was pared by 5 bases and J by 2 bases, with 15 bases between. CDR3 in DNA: TGTGCCAGTAGTTTGACGTGGACAGCCAACTATGGCTACACCTTC. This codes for CASSLTWTANYGYTF.

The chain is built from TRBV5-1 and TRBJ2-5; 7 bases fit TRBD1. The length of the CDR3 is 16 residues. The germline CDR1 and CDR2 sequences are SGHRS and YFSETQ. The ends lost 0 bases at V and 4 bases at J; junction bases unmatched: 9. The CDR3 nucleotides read TGCGCCAGCAGCTTGGATTTAGGCAGGGGGACAGAGACCCAGTACTTC. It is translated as CASSLDLGRGTETQYF.

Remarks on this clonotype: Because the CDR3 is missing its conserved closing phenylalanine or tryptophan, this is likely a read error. The CDR3 region is CASSDLNYEQYI. The CDR3 nucleotides are TGTGCCAGCAGTGATCTCAACTACGAGCAGTACATC. The chain links TRBV25-1 to TRBJ2-7; D is undetermined. V was cut by 3 bases and J by 3 bases, with 6 bases left in between. Germline V lookup: CDR1 MGHDK, CDR2 SYGVNS. The CDR3 runs 12 residues.

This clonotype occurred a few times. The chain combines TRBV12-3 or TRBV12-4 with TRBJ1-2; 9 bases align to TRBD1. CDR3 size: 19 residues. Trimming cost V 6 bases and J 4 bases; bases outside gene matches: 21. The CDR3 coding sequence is TGTGCCAGCAGACCTGCCGGGACAGGGACGGCAAGGCTCGGCTATGGCTACACCTTC. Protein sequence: CASRPAGTGTARLGYGYTF.

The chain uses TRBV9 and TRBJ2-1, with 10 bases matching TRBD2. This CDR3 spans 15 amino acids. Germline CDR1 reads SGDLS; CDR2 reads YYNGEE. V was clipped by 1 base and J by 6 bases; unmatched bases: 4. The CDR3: CASSVIGLAVNEQFF. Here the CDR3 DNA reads TGTGCCAGCAGCGTAATCGGACTAGCGGTCAATGAGCAGTTCTTC.

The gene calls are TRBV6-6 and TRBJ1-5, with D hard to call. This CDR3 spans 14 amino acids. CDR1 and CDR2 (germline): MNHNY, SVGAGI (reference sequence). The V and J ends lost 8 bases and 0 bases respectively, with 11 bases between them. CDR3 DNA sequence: TGTGCCAGCGGGCCGGGAGCTAGCAATCAGCCCCAGCATTTT. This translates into CASGPGASNQPQHF.

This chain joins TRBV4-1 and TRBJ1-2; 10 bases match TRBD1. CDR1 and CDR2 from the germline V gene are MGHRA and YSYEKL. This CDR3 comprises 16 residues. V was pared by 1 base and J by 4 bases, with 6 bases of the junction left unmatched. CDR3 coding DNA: TGCGCCAGCAGCCAAGTCGGGACAGGGGAAGTCTATGGCTACACCTTC. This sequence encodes CASSQVGTGEVYGYTF.

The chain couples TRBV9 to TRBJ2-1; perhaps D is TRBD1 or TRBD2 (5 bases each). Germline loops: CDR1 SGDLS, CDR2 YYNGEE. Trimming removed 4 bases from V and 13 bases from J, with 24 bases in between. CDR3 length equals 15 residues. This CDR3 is CASSPPLASLGTQFF. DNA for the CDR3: TGTGCCAGCAGCCCCCCCCTCGCGTCATTAGGGACCCAGTTCTTC.

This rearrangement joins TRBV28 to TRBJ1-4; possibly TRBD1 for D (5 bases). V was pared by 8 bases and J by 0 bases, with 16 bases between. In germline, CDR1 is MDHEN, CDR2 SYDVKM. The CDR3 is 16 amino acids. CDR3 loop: CASCSGRRATNEKLFF. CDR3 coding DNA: TGTGCCAGCTGCTCGGGACGGCGGGCAACTAATGAAAAACTGTTTTTT.

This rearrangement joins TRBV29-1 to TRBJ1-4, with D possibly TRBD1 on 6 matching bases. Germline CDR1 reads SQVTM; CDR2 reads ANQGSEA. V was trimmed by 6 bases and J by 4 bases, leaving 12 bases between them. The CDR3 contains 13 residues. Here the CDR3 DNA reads TGCAGCGTGAAGACAGGAGATAATGAAAAACTGTTTTTT. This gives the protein CSVKTGDNEKLFF.

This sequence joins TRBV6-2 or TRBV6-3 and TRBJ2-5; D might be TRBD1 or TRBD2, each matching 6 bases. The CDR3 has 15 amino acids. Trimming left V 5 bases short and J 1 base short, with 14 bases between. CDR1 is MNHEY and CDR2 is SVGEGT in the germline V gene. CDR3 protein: CASSPHWGAQETQYF. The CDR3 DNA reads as TGTGCCAGCAGTCCCCACTGGGGGGCCCAAGAGACCCAGTACTTC.

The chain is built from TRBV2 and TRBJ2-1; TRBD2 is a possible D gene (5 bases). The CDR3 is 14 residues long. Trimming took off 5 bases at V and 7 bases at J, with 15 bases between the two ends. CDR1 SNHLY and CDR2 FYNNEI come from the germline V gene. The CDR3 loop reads CASSLRPPGNEQFF. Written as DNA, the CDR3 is TGTGCCAGCAGTCTCCGACCCCCGGGGAATGAGCAGTTCTTC. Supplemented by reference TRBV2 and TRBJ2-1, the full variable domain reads EPEVTQTPSHQVTQMGQEVILRCVPISNHLYFYWYRQILGQKVEFLVSFYNNEISEKSEIFDDQFSVERPDGSNFTLKIRSTKLEDSAMYFCASSLRPPGNEQFFGPGTRLTVL.

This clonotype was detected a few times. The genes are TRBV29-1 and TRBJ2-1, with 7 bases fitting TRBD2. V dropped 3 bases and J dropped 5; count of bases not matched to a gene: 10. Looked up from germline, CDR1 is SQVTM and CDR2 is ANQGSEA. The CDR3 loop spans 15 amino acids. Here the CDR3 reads CSVEGRAGDNNEQFF. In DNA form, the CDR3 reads TGCAGCGTTGAGGGGAGGGCGGGGGATAACAATGAGCAGTTCTTC.

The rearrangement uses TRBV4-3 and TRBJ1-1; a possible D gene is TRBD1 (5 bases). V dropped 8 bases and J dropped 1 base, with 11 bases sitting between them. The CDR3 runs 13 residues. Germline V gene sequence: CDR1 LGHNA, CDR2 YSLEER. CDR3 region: CASSHGGNTEAFF. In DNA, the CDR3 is TGCGCCAGCTCCCACGGGGGGAACACTGAAGCTTTCTTT.

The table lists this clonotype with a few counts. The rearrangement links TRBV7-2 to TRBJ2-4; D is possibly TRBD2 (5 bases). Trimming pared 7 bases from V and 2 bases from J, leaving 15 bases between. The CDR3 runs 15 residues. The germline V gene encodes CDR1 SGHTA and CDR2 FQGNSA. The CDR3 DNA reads TGTGCCAGCACCTCACCGGGAACTACCAAAAACATTCAGTACTTC. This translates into CASTSPGTTKNIQYF.